The subject of this entry is one TCR beta chain. This sample is drawn from a study of blood T cell repertoires in COVID-19. This table comes from immunoSEQ multiplex PCR, and its TCRdb copy is limited to in-frame clones, with some not included. Of 150,000 to 200,000 clones listed, around 80% are singletons. Sequencing input: PBMCs or T cells enriched from blood (not recorded which). The TCR sequence derives from a woman aged 50 to 65 with acute COVID-19.

The CDR3 sequence: CASSRGQGAGGYTF. CDR3 nucleotide sequence: TGTGCCAGTAGTAGGGGACAGGGGGCCGGCGGCTACACCTTC. The chain carries TRBV19 and TRBJ1-2, with 12 bases that match TRBD1. Looked up from germline, CDR1 is LNHDA and CDR2 is SQIVND (reference sequence). J was trimmed by 8 bases and V by 4 bases; bases with no gene match: 5. The CDR3 extends over 14 amino acids.